This T cell receptor (beta chain) is drawn from a study of T cells of healthy individuals. MiXCR, run by TCRdb on the 5' RACE reads, gives a single entry per CDR3 protein. The table records 53,000 or so distinct CDR3 sequences, 14% to 15% of them present only once. The CDR3 spans 15 residues. Trimming took off 5 bases at V and 7 bases at J, with 18 bases between the two ends. Germline CDR1 reads MDHEN; CDR2 reads SYDVKM. The chain is built from TRBV28 and TRBJ2-1, with D possibly matching TRBD2 (5 bases). The receptor's source is a human donor in good health. CDR3 nucleotide sequence: TGTGCCAGCAGTCCCGGCTCGGCGGGTTCAAATGAGCAGTTCTTC. Amino acids: CASSPGSAGSNEQFF.